The clone carrying this T cell receptor beta chain appeared many times. The trim removed 6 bases at V and 3 bases at J, leaving 6 bases unmatched. CDR1 ENHRY and CDR2 SYGVKD come from the germline V gene. The CDR3 contains 14 residues. These data belong to a study of early T cells in non-severe SARS-CoV-2 infection. Study information: The sequenced material was bulk RNA from unsorted whole blood, and its chains were unpaired.

One entry per CDR3 protein, called by TCRdb with MiXCR from the 5' RACE reads. The data contain 46,000 or so distinct CDR3 sequences, 4% to 4.5% of them seen just once; the ten biggest clones take up less than 4%. This TCR derives from an adult who was a healthcare worker with PCR-confirmed SARS-CoV-2 infection or an uninfected control (not recorded which). The sample was whole blood. This chain joins TRBV10-3 and TRBJ1-1; 8 positions match TRBD1. CDR3 nucleotide sequence: TGTGCCATCAGGGCCAGGGGGCTGGACACTGAAGCTTTCTTT. Its translation is CAIRARGLDTEAFF.